This is a list of T cell receptor beta chains from one sample in a study of cytomegalovirus exposure and HLA in healthy donors. TCRdb keeps only in-frame clones here, not all; method: immunoSEQ multiplex PCR. The repertoire holds 130,000 to 150,000 clones, 80% seen once, with approximately 2% in the top ten. Sequencing used PBMCs. These TCRs come from a man aged 25 to 40 in good health and CMV-seronegative. The CDR3 runs from the conserved cysteine through the conserved F or W. Each record gives: V gene, J gene, CDR3 protein.

TRBV25-1,TRBJ2-7,CASSERTGGPSEQYF
TRBV7-8,TRBJ2-3,CASRAGTDTQYF
TRBV6-1,TRBJ2-7,CASTGTVSYEQYF
TRBV18,TRBJ2-1,CASSPLREGEQFF
TRBV5-4,TRBJ2-5,CASSFPAGQETQYF
TRBV18,TRBJ1-3,CASSPGTRGNTIYF
TRBV5-4,TRBJ2-7,CASSPMERGRQSGEQYF
TRBV30,TRBJ2-6,CAWRGSRTGDSGANVLTF
TRBV27,TRBJ1-4,CARQAFNEKLFF
TRBV9,TRBJ2-1,CASSSRDLNEQFF
TRBV28,TRBJ1-1,CASSSGGMNTEAFF
TRBV18,TRBJ1-6,CASSSRDRGLSPLHF
TRBV7-6,TRBJ2-7,CASSLGGQGSFYEQYF
TRBV27,TRBJ1-5,CASSLRQGVQPQHF
TRBV28,TRBJ1-3,CASTASGQGDSGNTIYF
TRBV19,TRBJ1-5,CASSMGKGTGGLILGSNQPQHF
TRBV9,TRBJ2-3,CASSVAVGADTQYF
TRBV28,TRBJ2-7,CASSLPKAVPGEQYF
TRBV2,TRBJ2-5,CASSEVARTSQETQYF
TRBV2,TRBJ1-2,CGGGGGYGYTF
TRBV2,TRBJ2-1,CASRAGTGSYNEQFF
TRBV18,TRBJ1-5,CASSPLGPGNQPQHF
TRBV6-5,TRBJ2-6,CASTSGVAGANVLTF
TRBV28,TRBJ1-4,CASTVGGGEEKLFF
TRBV5-4,TRBJ1-5,CASSLDSQPQNF
TRBV5-1,TRBJ2-1,CASRQNRDTRDEQFF
TRBV5-1,TRBJ2-7,CASSLEAGGYEQYF
TRBV18,TRBJ2-6,CASSSGTGGPGANVLTF
TRBV28,TRBJ1-2,CASSSRTGGGYGYTF
TRBV7-9,TRBJ1-5,CASSLGTRPDQPQHF
TRBV28,TRBJ1-3,CASRARTRNTIYF
TRBV30,TRBJ2-3,CAWSGPGLAGARTDTQYF
TRBV4-1,TRBJ1-2,CASSPDGQAYGYTF